A selection of T cell receptor beta chains follows, all from one sample in a study of blood T cell repertoires in COVID-19. Assay: immunoSEQ multiplex PCR; the TCRdb copy retains only in-frame clones and omits some. This table holds over 350,000 clones, more than 75% found once. Specimen: PBMCs or T cells enriched from blood (not recorded which). The source of these receptors is a woman aged 30 to 39 with acute COVID-19. The CDR3 runs from the conserved cysteine through the conserved F or W. The order of the fields is J gene, CDR3 length, D gene, V gene, clone size, CDR3 protein, CDR3 DNA. D genes are given only for firm matches. Clone size appears in some rows only: once, few, many, or a class for an expanded clone.

>TRBJ1-6|15|TRBD1|TRBV7-2|-
CASSFRDRGGSPLHF
TGTGCCAGCAGCTTCCGGGACAGGGGAGGGTCACCCCTCCACTTT
>TRBJ2-4|16|-|TRBV19|-
CASSIGSGGAKNIQYF
TGTGCCAGTAGTATAGGGTCAGGGGGGGCCAAAAACATTCAGTACTTC
>TRBJ1-5|16|-|TRBV27|-
CASSLGGALGNQPQHF
TGTGCCAGCAGTTTGGGGGGGGCGTTAGGCAATCAGCCCCAGCATTTT
>TRBJ2-3|18|-|TRBV21-1|-
CASSKALPGDSTTDTQYF
TGTGCCAGCAGCAAAGCATTACCCGGGGACAGCACCACAGATACGCAGTATTTT
>TRBJ2-7|15|-|TRBV19|-
CASSKGTKTSYEQYF
TGTGCCAGTAGTAAAGGGACAAAGACTTCCTACGAGCAGTACTTC
>TRBJ2-7|11|-|TRBV7-9|-
CASSPSYEQYF
TGTGCCAGCAGCCCGTCTTACGAGCAGTACTTC
>TRBJ1-2|10|-|TRBV19|-
CATRSYGYTF
TGTGCCACCAGAAGCTATGGCTACACCTTC
>TRBJ1-6|13|TRBD1|TRBV2|-
CATRDRVGSPLHF
TGTGCCACCAGGGACAGGGTTGGATCACCCCTCCACTTT
>TRBJ1-1|15|-|TRBV5-6|-
CASSPYSWANTEAFF
TGTGCCAGCAGCCCTTATTCGTGGGCGAACACTGAAGCTTTCTTT
>TRBJ1-2|14|-|TRBV6-1|-
CASSEAGGNLGYTF
TGTGCCAGCAGTGAAGCGGGGGGTAACTTGGGCTACACCTTC
>TRBJ2-7|12|-|TRBV29-1|-
CSPYSPRDEQYF
TGCAGCCCCTATTCCCCTCGCGACGAGCAGTACTTC
>TRBJ2-4|14|-|TRBV28|once
CASSLQGTKNIQYF
TGTGCCAGCAGCTTACAGGGTACCAAAAACATTCAGTACTTC
>TRBJ2-7|13|TRBD1|TRBV2|-
CASRGTVISEQYF
TGTGCCAGCAGGGGGACAGTGATCTCCGAGCAGTACTTC
>TRBJ1-6|14|-|TRBV3-1/TRBV3-2|-
CASSQVIRYSPLHF
TGTGCCAGCAGCCAAGTAATCAGGTATTCACCCCTCCACTTT
>TRBJ1-4|16|-|TRBV21-1|-
CARSRDRGTLREKLFF
TGTGCCAGGAGCCGGGACAGGGGAACTTTGCGGGAAAAACTGTTTTTT
>TRBJ1-6|14|TRBD1|TRBV6-6|-
CASSYDRGGSPLHF
TGTGCCAGCAGTTACGACAGGGGAGGTTCACCCCTCCACTTT
>TRBJ1-3|15|-|TRBV19|-
CASSIESGSGNTIYF
TGTGCCAGTAGTATAGAATCGGGGTCTGGAAACACCATATATTTT
>TRBJ2-1|14|TRBD1|TRBV18|-
CASSPQGAKDEQFF
TGTGCCAGCTCACCACAGGGGGCGAAGGATGAGCAGTTCTTC
>TRBJ2-3|15|TRBD1|TRBV6-6|-
CASSYGTGRVDTQYF
TGTGCCAGCAGCTACGGGACAGGGAGGGTAGATACGCAGTATTTT
>TRBJ1-2|16|TRBD1|TRBV3-1/TRBV3-2|-
CASSQGGQGGPYGYTF
TGTGCCAGCAGCCAGGGGGGACAGGGAGGTCCCTATGGCTACACCTTC
>TRBJ1-5|14|-|TRBV2|-
CASSAGVSNQPQHF
TGTGCCAGCAGCGCGGGAGTTAGCAATCAGCCCCAGCATTTT
>TRBJ2-1|15|TRBD2|TRBV7-6|-
CASSLRLAVNNEQFF
TGTGCCAGCAGCTTGAGACTAGCGGTGAACAATGAGCAGTTCTTC
>TRBJ2-3|14|-|TRBV7-9|once
CASSLEGAGDTQYF
TGTGCCAGCAGCTTAGAGGGGGCGGGGGATACGCAGTATTTT